This T cell receptor (beta chain) is from a study of CD8+ T cells in alopecia areata. The wider study: Treated patients were given 5 to 10 mg oral tofacitinib twice daily.

Reverse transcription of extracted RNA yielded cDNA, which provided the sequencing template. Data came from immunoSEQ multiplex PCR; TCRdb stores just in-frame clones and leaves some out. This sample yields fewer than 110,000 clones, of which 84% are seen a single time; under 25% belongs to the top ten. CDR3 size: 16 residues. Deletions cut 5 bases from V and 11 bases from J, with 30 bases between. Germline V lookup: CDR1 SQVTM, CDR2 ANQGSEA. Regarding treatment: oral pan-JAK inhibitor, 5-10 mg twice daily. The sample consisted of CD8+ T cells sorted from blood, taken at week 24, from a patient treated with tofacitinib. The rearrangement uses TRBV29-1 and TRBJ2-5; perhaps D is TRBD1 or TRBD2 (7 bases each). This clonotype was obtained from a human donor with alopecia areata. CDR3 sequence (DNA): TGCAGCGTTTCTCCACCGGCACAGGGGACTACGGGGGAGCAGTACTTC. It encodes CSVSPPAQGTTGEQYF.